What follows are 5 T cell receptor beta chains derived from one specimen sequenced in a study of shared clonotypes between healthy human individuals. The protocol was immunoSEQ multiplex PCR, while the TCRdb copy is restricted to in-frame clones and leaves out a portion. The sample carries approximately 720,000 clones, 92% recorded once. Naive CD8 cells lacked CD45RO, underwent positive selection for CCR7 and left out terminally differentiated effector memory CD45RA+ cells. The sample comprised naive CD8+ T cells sorted from blood. The receptors stem from a man aged 25-45 years in good health.

The chain combines TRBV6-6 with TRBJ2-1; 11 nucleotides agree with TRBD2. The length of the CDR3 is 15 residues. The junction had 5 bases not matched to a gene; V was cut back by 4 bases and J by 6 bases. Germline V gene lookup returns CDR1 MNHNY and CDR2 SVGAGI (reference sequence). CDR3 region: CASSLAGGSLNEQFF. The CDR3 nucleotides read TGTGCCAGCAGTTTAGCGGGAGGGAGTCTCAATGAGCAGTTCTTC.

The chain uses TRBV10-3 and TRBJ2-7; D possibly matches TRBD1 or TRBD2 (5 bases each). The CDR3 is 13 residues long. V lost 2 bases to trimming and J lost 3 bases, with 8 bases between them. Germline loops: CDR1 ENHRY, CDR2 SYGVKD. The CDR3 nucleotides are TGTGCCATCAGTGAGGGGACCAACTACGAGCAGTACTTC. Its translation: CAISEGTNYEQYF.

The V and J genes are TRBV9 and TRBJ2-7, with 9 bases lining up with TRBD2. The CDR3 length is 15 residues. Germline values: CDR1 SGDLS, CDR2 YYNGEE. V lost 2 bases and J lost 2; bases outside the gene matches: 5. CDR3 DNA: TGTGCCAGCAGCGTTAGCGGGAGTGGAACCTACGAGCAGTACTTC. Translating gives CASSVSGSGTYEQYF.

This clone occurred a few times. The chain joins TRBV7-3 to TRBJ1-5; D remains ambiguous. Germline CDR1 and CDR2: SGHTA and FQGTGA. The CDR3 loop spans 13 amino acids. Trimming cost V 5 bases and J 7 bases, with 12 bases left between them. The DNA of the CDR3 is TGTGCCAGCAGCCTAGGGCCTGGGCAGCCCCAGCATTTT. Translation: CASSLGPGQPQHF.

Only one count was recorded for this clone. The rearrangement uses TRBV27 and TRBJ2-6; D may be TRBD2 (6 bases). With 6 bases removed from V and 11 bases from J, the gap between germline ends came to 14 bases. CDR1 and CDR2 from the germline V gene are MNHEY and SMNVEV (reference sequence). The CDR3 has 13 amino acids. CDR3 DNA sequence: TGTGCCAGCAGCCTCCGGGAGTGGGACGTCCTGACTTTC. This sequence encodes CASSLREWDVLTF.